A selection of T cell receptor beta chains follows, all from one sample in a study of CD8 T cells in ankylosing spondylitis. TCRdb called the 5' RACE reads again in MiXCR, with one record for every CDR3 protein. This table has tens of thousands of distinct CDR3 sequences, around 17% appearing once. Specimen: blood. These receptors were obtained from a male donor with ankylosing spondylitis or in good health (not recorded which). The conserved cysteine and the conserved F or W are not part of the CDR3 here. A row's size may be missing; if present it is once, few, many or a size class.

J	size	V	CDR3
TRBJ2-3	many	TRBV28	ASSPLLLRGSSTDTQY
TRBJ2-2	many	TRBV5-1	ASSISGGHTGELF
TRBJ2-1	.	TRBV7-6	ASSLVAAGNRYNEQF
TRBJ2-1	once	TRBV24-1	ATSDPLGGQTQF
TRBJ1-4	few	TRBV5-1	ASSSGPANEKLF
TRBJ2-6	.	TRBV7-2	ASSFKSSGANVLT
TRBJ2-1	many	TRBV10-3	AIRQQTSGSYNEQF
TRBJ1-4	many	TRBV20-1	SAPDRVLGEKLF
TRBJ1-4	.	TRBV18	ASSPSPGTQEKLF
TRBJ2-3	.	TRBV7-2	ASGPAVRDTQY
TRBJ2-3	.	TRBV5-1	ASSLTGPWDTQY
TRBJ1-1	few	TRBV20-1	SARDLRSKAVMGAF
TRBJ2-3	few	TRBV27	ASSLGAWGTDTQY
TRBJ2-7	.	TRBV5-1	ASSRELGEQY
TRBJ2-7	.	TRBV29-1	SVLDRSSYEQY
TRBJ2-1	.	TRBV5-1	ASSPRPGRVWDEQF
TRBJ1-4	many	TRBV20-1	SALPSGEKLF
TRBJ1-2	few	TRBV7-6	ASSRQTFYGYT
TRBJ2-5	many	TRBV3-1	ASSSQETQY
TRBJ1-3	many	TRBV29-1	SVGATRAGTIY
TRBJ1-2	many	TRBV7-2	ASSLLELGYT
TRBJ2-7	.	TRBV29-1	SVVGLIAGGHPYEQY
TRBJ2-3	many	TRBV12-3/TRBV12-4	ASRNSGGPADTQY
TRBJ2-5	many	TRBV9	ASSGSGTTQETQY
TRBJ2-2	many	TRBV5-1	ASSLGTSGSGELF
TRBJ1-4	.	TRBV7-9	ASTRAGTNEKLF
TRBJ2-1	few	TRBV5-5	ASGVSGHSYNEQF
TRBJ1-4	.	TRBV29-1	SVVLQGLKLF
TRBJ2-3	many	TRBV7-2	ASSWTAKGDTQY
TRBJ1-4	.	TRBV18	ASSPESTNEKLF
TRBJ2-7	few	TRBV28	ASSLHDNRYEQY
TRBJ2-1	few	TRBV29-1	SADAGRKYNEQF
TRBJ2-6	.	TRBV20-1	SATDSSSGANVLT
TRBJ2-1	.	TRBV7-2	ASSFLQGSSEQF
TRBJ2-6	few	TRBV20-1	SARKTSGANVLT
TRBJ2-1	.	TRBV5-1	ASSLLSSRTVLQEQF
TRBJ2-1	many	TRBV20-1	SASARGISNEQF
TRBJ1-5	many	TRBV20-1	SASPRPPIQPQH
TRBJ2-2	few	TRBV12-3/TRBV12-4	ASSFGGNTGELF
TRBJ2-5	.	TRBV4-3	ASSPRDRSQETQY
TRBJ2-1	few	TRBV27	ASSLYGAGWEQF
TRBJ2-3	many	TRBV12-3/TRBV12-4	ASSLGGSTDTQY
TRBJ1-2	.	TRBV11-2	ASSLEANGYT
TRBJ2-1	few	TRBV4-3	ASSQEFDRGVSQF
TRBJ2-3	.	TRBV6-2/TRBV6-3	ASGPQFYTDTQY
TRBJ1-5	few	TRBV5-4	ASSFGGSNQPQH